The source of this T cell receptor beta chain is a study of blood T cell repertoires in COVID-19. The overall study: Collection of acute and convalescent COVID-19 samples took place in the United States, Italy and Spain.

The data were produced by immunoSEQ multiplex PCR, yet TCRdb's version contains in-frame clones alone and is incomplete. The table has around 220,000 clones, approximately 79% seen once. The CDR3 is 15 amino acids. CDR1 is SGHRS and CDR2 is YFSETQ in the germline V gene. V lost 2 bases to trimming and J lost 0 bases, with 9 bases between them. The chain employs TRBV5-1 and TRBJ1-5; D is undetermined. The clonotype comes from a middle-aged woman with active or convalescent COVID-19. The source material was peripheral blood. This chain's CDR3 is CASSFDGLSNQPQHF. The CDR3 nucleotides read TGCGCCAGCAGCTTTGATGGACTTAGCAATCAGCCCCAGCATTTT.